This TCR beta chain comes out of a study of monozygotic twins with inflammatory bowel disease. Study results and limitations: Healthy co-twins showed greater TCRbeta diversity (inverse Simpson) than IBD patients. Clonotype overlap with others was lower in IBD patients than in healthy twins, a difference that was greatest with disease activity.

As for this clonotype: Its antigen remains unidentified.

Incorporation of UMIs carrying a 6-nucleotide sample barcode was performed by template switching. TCRdb reprocessed the 5' RACE reads, with one entry per CDR3 protein and no DNA. The record lists about 150,000 distinct CDR3 sequences, of which the ten most abundant hold more than 1%. The germline gives CDR1 SGHAT, CDR2 FQNNGV. This CDR3 is built from 15 residues. Each donor supplied 2 to 2.5 ml of blood. The chain combines TRBV11-2 with TRBJ2-1; without DNA, the TCRdb call of TRBD2 cannot be checked. The TCR was taken from a human donor with ulcerative colitis or Crohn's disease, or a healthy co-twin of an affected twin (not recorded which). Sequencing used blood. CDR3 residues: CASTRLAGGENEQFF.